This T cell receptor (beta chain) is drawn from a study of shared clonotypes between healthy human individuals. Assay: immunoSEQ multiplex PCR; the TCRdb copy retains only in-frame clones and omits some. The sample holds nearly 2 million clones, 85% to 95% seen once. Trimming shortened V by 3 bases and J by 0 bases, and 9 bases separated the two germline ends. Germline CDR1 LNHDA, CDR2 SQIVND (reference sequence). CDR3 length: 15 residues. Remarks on this clone: The antigen is unknown.

Naive CD8 isolation took CD45RO-negative cells positively selected for CCR7 and excluded terminally differentiated effector memory CD45RA+ cells. Study-wide results and limits: Large depth notwithstanding, sorted-subset sequencing proved incomplete by rarefaction. Approximately 5.3% was the fraction of naive CD4 clonotypes found shared across a few donors.

The chain combines TRBV19 with TRBJ1-5, with no clear D. This sequence was found in a man younger than 35 in good health. Sample: naive CD8+ T cells sorted from blood. CDR3 in amino acids: CASSMMGYSNQPQHF. CDR3 in DNA: TGTGCCAGTAGTATGATGGGTTATAGCAATCAGCCCCAGCATTTT.